This TCR beta chain was retrieved from a study of blood T cell repertoires in COVID-19. Study at large: COVID-19 samples, acute and convalescent, were from the United States, Italy and Spain. The analysed material was cDNA or gDNA that came from T cells, B-cell-depleted T cells, or PBMCs.

The assay was immunoSEQ multiplex PCR, and TCRdb's table has in-frame clones only and misses some. The sample has about 240,000 clones; 85% to 90% are singletons. V gave up 1 base and J gave up 8 bases, with 13 bases separating them. Germline CDR1 reads LGHDT; CDR2 reads YNNKEL (reference sequence). This CDR3 region has 14 residues. The specimen sequenced was peripheral blood. The chain joins TRBV3-1 (or the pseudogene TRBV3-2) to TRBJ2-3, with D possibly matching TRBD2 (6 bases). The receptor comes from a woman in her seventies with active or convalescent COVID-19. CDR3 in DNA: TGTGCCAGCAGCCAAGGATGGGGGGTGGTTACGCAGTATTTT. Translating it yields CASSQGWGVVTQYF.